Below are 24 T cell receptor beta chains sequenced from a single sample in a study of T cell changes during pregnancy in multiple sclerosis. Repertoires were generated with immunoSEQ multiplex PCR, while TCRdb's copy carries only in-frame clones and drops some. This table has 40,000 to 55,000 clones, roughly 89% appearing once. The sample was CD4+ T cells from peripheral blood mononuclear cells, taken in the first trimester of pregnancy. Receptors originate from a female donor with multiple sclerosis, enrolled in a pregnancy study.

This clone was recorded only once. The CDR3 protein is CSATIITDTQYF. CDR3 bases: TGCAGCGCCACAATTATCACAGATACGCAGTATTTT. This sequence joins TRBV29-1 and TRBJ2-3; no clear D. V lost 7 bases to trimming and J lost 2 bases, with 10 bases between them. Germline loops: CDR1 SQVTM, CDR2 ANQGSEA. This CDR3 is built from 12 residues.

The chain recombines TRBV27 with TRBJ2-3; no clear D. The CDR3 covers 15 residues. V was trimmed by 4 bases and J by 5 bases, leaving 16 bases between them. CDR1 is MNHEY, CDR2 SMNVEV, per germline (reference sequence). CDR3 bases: TGTGCCAGCAGTTCCCCCTCCGCGTTAAAAGATACGCAGTATTTT. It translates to CASSSPSALKDTQYF.

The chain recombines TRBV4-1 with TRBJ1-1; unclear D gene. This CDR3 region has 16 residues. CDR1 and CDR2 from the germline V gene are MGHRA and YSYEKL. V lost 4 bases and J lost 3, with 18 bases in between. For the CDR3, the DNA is TGCGCCAGCAGCCCCGCCGGGCCCGGGGAATACACTGAAGCTTTCTTT. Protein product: CASSPAGPGEYTEAFF.

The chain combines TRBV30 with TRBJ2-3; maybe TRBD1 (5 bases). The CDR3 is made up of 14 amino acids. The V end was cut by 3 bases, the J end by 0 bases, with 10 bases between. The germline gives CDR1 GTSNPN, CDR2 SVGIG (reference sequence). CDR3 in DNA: TGTGCCTGGAGCGTAGGGGTTAGCACAGATACGCAGTATTTT. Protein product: CAWSVGVSTDTQYF.

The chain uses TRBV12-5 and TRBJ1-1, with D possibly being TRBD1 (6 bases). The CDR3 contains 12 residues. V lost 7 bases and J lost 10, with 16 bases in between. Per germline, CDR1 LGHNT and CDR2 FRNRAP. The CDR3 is CASALERGGAFF. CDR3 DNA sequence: TGTGCTAGTGCCCTGGAGAGGGGGGGAGCTTTCTTT.

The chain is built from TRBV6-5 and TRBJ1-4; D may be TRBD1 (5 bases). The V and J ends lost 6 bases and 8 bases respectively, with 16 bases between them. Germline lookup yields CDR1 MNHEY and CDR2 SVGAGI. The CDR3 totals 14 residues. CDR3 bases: TGTGCCAGCAGCTTGACTCAGGGAGGAGAAAAACTGTTTTTT. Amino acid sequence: CASSLTQGGEKLFF.

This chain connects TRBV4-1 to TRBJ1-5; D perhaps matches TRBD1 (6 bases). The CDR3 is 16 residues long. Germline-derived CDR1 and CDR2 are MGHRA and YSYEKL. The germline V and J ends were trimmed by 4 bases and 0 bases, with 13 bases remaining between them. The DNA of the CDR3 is TGCGCCAGCAGCCCCTCAAGGGGGATTAGCAATCAGCCCCAGCATTTT. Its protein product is CASSPSRGISNQPQHF.

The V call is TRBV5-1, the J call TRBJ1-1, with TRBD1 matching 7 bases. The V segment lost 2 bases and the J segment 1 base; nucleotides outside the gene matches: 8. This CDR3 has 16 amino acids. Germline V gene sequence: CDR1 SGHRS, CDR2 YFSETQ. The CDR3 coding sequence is TGCGCCAGCAGCTTAAAAACAGGGGAGAAGAACACTGAAGCTTTCTTT. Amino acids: CASSLKTGEKNTEAFF.

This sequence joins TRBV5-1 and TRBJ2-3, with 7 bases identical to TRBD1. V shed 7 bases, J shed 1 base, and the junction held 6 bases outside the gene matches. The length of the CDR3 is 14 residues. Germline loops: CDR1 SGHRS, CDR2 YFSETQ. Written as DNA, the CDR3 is TGCGCCAGCGCTCAGGGGACAGGCACAGATACGCAGTATTTT. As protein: CASAQGTGTDTQYF.

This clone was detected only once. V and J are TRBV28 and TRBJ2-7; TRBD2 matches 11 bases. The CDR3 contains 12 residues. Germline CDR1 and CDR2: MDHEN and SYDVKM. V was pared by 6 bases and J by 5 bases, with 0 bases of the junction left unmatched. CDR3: CASRTSGDEQYF. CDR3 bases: TGTGCCAGCAGGACTAGCGGGGACGAGCAGTACTTC. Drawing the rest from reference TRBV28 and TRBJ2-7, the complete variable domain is DVKVTQSSRYLVKRTGEKVFLECVQDMDHENMFWYRQDPGLGLRLIYFSYDVKMKEKGDIPEGYSVSREKKERFSLILESASTNQTSMYLCASRTSGDEQYFGPGTRLTVT.

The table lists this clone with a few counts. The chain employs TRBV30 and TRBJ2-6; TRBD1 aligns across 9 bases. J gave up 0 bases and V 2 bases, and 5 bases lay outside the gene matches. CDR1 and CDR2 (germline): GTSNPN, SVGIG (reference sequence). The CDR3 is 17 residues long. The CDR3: CAWSRDRVSSGANVLTF. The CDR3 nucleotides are TGTGCCTGGAGTCGGGACAGGGTTAGCTCTGGGGCCAACGTCCTGACTTTC.

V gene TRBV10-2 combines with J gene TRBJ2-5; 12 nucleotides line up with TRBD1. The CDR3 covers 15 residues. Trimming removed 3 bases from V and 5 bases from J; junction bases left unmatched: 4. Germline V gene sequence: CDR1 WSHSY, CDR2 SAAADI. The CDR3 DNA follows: TGCGCCAGCAGTGACCGGGACAGGGGGCAGGAGACCCAGTACTTC. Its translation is CASSDRDRGQETQYF.

This CDR3 reads CASSMTSTTGELFF. CDR3 coding DNA: TGTGCCAGCAGCATGACTTCAACCACCGGGGAGCTGTTTTTT. The chain uses TRBV9 and TRBJ2-2; no clear D gene. With 4 bases removed from V and 4 bases from J, the gap between germline ends came to 11 bases. This CDR3 region has 14 residues. In germline, CDR1 is SGDLS, CDR2 YYNGEE.

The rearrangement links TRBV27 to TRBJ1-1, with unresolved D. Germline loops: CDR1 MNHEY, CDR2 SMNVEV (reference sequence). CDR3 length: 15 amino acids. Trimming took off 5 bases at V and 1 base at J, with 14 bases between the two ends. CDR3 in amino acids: CASSGPSGPNTEAFF. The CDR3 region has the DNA TGTGCCAGCAGTGGCCCGTCAGGTCCGAACACTGAAGCTTTCTTT.

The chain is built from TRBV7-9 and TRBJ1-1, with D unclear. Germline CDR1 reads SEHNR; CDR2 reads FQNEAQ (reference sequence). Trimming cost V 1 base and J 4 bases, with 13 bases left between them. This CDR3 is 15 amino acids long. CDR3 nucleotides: TGTGCCAGCAGCTTAGTATTAGGGAGATCCACTGAAGCTTTCTTT. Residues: CASSLVLGRSTEAFF.

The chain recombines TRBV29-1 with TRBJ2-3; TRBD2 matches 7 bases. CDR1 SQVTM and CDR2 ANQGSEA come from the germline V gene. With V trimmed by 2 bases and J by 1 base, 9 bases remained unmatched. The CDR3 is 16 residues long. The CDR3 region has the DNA TGCAGCGTTGAAAGGATAGGCGGGAGCGGCACAGATACGCAGTATTTT. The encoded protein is CSVERIGGSGTDTQYF.

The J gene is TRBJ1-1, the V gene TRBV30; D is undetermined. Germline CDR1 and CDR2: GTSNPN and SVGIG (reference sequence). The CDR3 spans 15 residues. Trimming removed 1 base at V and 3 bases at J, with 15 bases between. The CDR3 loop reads CAWSARIKRYTEAFF. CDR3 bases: TGTGCCTGGAGTGCTCGTATCAAGCGCTACACTGAAGCTTTCTTT.

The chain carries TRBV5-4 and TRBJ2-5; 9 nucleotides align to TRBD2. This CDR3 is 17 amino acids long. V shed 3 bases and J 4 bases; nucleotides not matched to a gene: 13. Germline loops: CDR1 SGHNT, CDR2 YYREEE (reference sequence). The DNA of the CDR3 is TGTGCCAGCAGCTCTCCCGCGGTGGGACTAGCCGCAGAGACCCAGTACTTC. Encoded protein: CASSSPAVGLAAETQYF.

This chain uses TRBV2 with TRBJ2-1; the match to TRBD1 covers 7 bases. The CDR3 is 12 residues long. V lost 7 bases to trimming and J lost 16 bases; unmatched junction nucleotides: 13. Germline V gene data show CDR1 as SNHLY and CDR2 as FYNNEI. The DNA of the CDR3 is TGTGCCAGCATAAACAGGGGCGCAGCTCCATTCTTC. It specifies CASINRGAAPFF.

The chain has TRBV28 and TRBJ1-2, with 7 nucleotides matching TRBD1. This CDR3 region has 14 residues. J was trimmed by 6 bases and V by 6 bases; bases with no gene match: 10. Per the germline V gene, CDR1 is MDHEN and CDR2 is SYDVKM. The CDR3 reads CASRASFRGDGYTF. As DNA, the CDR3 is TGTGCCAGCAGGGCTTCATTCAGGGGGGATGGCTACACCTTC.

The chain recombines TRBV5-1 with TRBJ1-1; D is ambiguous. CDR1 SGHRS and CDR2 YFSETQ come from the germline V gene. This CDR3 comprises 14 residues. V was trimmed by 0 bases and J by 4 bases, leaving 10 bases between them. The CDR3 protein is CASSLVPGPTEAFF. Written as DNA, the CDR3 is TGCGCCAGCAGCTTGGTGCCTGGGCCCACTGAAGCTTTCTTT.

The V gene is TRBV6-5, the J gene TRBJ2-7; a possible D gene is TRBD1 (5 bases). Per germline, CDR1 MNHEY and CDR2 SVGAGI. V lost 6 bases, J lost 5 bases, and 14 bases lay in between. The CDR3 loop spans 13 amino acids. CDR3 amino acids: CASRSPVGDEQYF. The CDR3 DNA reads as TGTGCCAGCAGGTCCCCGGTAGGGGACGAGCAGTACTTC.

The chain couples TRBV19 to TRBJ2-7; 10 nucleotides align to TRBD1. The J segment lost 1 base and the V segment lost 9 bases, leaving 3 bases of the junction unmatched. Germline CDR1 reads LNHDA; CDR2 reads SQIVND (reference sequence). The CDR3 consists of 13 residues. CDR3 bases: TGTGCCAGCCGGGACAGGGGATCCTACGAGCAGTACTTC. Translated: CASRDRGSYEQYF.

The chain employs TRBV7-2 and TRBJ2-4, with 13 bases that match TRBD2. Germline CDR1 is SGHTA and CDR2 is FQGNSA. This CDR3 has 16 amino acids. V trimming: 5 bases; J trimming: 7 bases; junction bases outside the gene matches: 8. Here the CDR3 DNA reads TGTGCCAGCAGCCTAACACTAGCGGGAGGGGGTAACATTCAGTACTTC. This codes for CASSLTLAGGGNIQYF.